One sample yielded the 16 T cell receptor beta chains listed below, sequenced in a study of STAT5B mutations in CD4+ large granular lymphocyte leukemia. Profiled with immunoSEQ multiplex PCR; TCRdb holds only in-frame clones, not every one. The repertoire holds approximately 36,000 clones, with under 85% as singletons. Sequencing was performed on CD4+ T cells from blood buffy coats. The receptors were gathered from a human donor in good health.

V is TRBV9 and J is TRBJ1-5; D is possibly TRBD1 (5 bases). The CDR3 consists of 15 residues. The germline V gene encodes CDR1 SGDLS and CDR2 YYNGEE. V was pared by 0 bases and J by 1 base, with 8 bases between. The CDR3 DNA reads TGTGCCAGCAGCGTAGGGCAGGGAAGCAATCAGCCCCAGCATTTT. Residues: CASSVGQGSNQPQHF. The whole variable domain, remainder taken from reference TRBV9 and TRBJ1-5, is DSGVTQTPKHLITATGQRVTLRCSPRSGDLSVYWYQQSLDQGLQFLIQYYNGEERAKGNILERFSAQQFPDLHSELNLSSLELGDSALYFCASSVGQGSNQPQHFGDGTRLSIL.

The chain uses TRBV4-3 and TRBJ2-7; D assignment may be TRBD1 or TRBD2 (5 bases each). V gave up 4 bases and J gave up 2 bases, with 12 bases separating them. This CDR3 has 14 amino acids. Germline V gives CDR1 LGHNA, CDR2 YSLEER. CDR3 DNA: TGCGCCAGCAGCCCCGGGACGGACACCTACGAGCAGTACTTC. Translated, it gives CASSPGTDTYEQYF.

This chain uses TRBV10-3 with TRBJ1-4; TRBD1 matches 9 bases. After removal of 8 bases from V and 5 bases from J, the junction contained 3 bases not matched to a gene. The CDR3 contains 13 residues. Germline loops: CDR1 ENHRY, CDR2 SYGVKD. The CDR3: CAIGGTGNEKLFF. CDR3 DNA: TGTGCCATCGGCGGGACAGGGAATGAAAAACTGTTTTTT.

CDR3 region: CASGLRFVETQYF. The CDR3 DNA is TGTGCTAGTGGTTTGAGGTTCGTAGAGACCCAGTACTTC. This sequence joins TRBV12-5 and TRBJ2-5; D gene uncertain. V lost 2 bases, J lost 4 bases, and 8 bases lay in between. The CDR3 spans 13 residues. CDR1 is LGHNT, CDR2 FRNRAP, per germline.

In DNA form, the CDR3 reads TGTGCCAGCAGCTTGGAACCCAGGGCTACCTACGAGCAGTACTTC. Its translation: CASSLEPRATYEQYF. The chain is built from TRBV5-8 and TRBJ2-7; a weak D match, TRBD1 (5 bases). Trimming took 0 bases from V and 2 from J, leaving 12 bases between them. Germline lookup yields CDR1 SGHTS and CDR2 YDEGEE. This CDR3 spans 15 amino acids.

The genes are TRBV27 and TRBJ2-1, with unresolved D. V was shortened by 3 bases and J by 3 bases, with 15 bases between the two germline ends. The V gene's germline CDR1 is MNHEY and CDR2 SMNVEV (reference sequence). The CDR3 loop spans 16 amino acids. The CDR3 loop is CASSFDPRQHYNEQFF. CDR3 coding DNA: TGTGCCAGCAGTTTTGACCCGCGACAACACTACAATGAGCAGTTCTTC.

The CDR3 loop is CASHTDRRYEQYF. CDR3 in DNA: TGTGCCAGTCATACGGACAGGCGCTACGAGCAGTACTTC. The J gene is TRBJ2-7, the V gene TRBV2; 7 bases agree with TRBD1. Unmatched junction bases numbered 8, after V lost 9 bases and J lost 3 bases. The CDR3 extends over 13 amino acids. CDR1 SNHLY and CDR2 FYNNEI come from the germline V gene. Variable domain in full (rest from reference TRBV2 and TRBJ2-7): EPEVTQTPSHQVTQMGQEVILRCVPISNHLYFYWYRQILGQKVEFLVSFYNNEISEKSEIFDDQFSVERPDGSNFTLKIRSTKLEDSAMYFCASHTDRRYEQYFGPGTRLTVT.

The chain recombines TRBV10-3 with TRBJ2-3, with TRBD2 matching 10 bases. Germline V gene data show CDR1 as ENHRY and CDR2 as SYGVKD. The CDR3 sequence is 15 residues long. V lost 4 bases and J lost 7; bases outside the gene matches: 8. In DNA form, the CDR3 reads TGTGCCATCAGTGCCCTTGGACTAGCGGAAAATACGCAGTATTTT. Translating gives CAISALGLAENTQYF.

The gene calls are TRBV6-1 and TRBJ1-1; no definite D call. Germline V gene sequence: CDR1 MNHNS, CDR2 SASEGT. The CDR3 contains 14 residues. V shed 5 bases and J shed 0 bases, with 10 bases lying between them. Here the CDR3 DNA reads TGTGCCAGCAGTAGGGCCAGGCTGAACACTGAAGCTTTCTTT. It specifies CASSRARLNTEAFF.

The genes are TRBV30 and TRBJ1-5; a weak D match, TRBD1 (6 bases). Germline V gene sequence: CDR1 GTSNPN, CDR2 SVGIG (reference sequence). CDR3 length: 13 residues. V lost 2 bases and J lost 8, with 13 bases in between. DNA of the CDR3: TGTGCCTGGAGTCCCAGGGGACAAGAGCCCCAGCATTTT. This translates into CAWSPRGQEPQHF.

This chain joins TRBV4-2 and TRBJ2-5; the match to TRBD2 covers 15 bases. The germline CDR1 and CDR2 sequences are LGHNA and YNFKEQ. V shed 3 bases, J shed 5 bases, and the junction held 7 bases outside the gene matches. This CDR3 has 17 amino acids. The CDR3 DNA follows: TGTGCCAGCAGCCACGGGACTAGCGGGGGGATGGCGGAGACCCAGTACTTC. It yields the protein CASSHGTSGGMAETQYF.

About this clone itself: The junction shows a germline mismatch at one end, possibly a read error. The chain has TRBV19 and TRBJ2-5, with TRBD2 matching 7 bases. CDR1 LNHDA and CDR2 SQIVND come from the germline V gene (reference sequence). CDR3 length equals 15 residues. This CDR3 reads CAGSIWGRAAETQYF. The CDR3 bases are TGTGCCGGTAGTATTTGGGGGAGGGCCGCGGAGACCCAGTACTTC.

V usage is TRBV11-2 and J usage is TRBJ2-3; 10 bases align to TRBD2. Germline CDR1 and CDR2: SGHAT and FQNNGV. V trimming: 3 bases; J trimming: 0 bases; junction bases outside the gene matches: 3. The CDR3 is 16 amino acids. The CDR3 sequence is CASSFTLAGSTDTQYF. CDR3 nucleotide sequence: TGTGCCAGCAGCTTTACACTAGCGGGGAGCACAGATACGCAGTATTTT.

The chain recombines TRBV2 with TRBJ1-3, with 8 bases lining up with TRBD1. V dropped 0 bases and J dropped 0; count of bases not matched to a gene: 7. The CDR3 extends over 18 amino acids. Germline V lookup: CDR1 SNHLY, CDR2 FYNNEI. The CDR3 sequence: CASSEAFPGQASGNTIYF. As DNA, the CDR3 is TGTGCCAGCAGTGAAGCGTTTCCGGGACAGGCCTCTGGAAACACCATATATTTT.

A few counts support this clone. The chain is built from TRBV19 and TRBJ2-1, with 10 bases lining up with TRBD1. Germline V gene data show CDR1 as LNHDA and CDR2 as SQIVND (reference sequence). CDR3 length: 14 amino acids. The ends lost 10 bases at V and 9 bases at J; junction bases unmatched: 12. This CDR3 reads CAIKPGQGKSEQFF. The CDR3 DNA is TGTGCCATTAAGCCGGGACAGGGGAAGAGTGAGCAGTTCTTC.

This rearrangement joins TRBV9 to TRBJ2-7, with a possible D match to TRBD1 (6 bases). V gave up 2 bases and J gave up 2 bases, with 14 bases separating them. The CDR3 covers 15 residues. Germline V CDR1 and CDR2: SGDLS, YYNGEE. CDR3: CASSVKGDGPYEQYF. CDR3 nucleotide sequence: TGTGCCAGCAGCGTTAAGGGGGACGGACCCTACGAGCAGTACTTC.